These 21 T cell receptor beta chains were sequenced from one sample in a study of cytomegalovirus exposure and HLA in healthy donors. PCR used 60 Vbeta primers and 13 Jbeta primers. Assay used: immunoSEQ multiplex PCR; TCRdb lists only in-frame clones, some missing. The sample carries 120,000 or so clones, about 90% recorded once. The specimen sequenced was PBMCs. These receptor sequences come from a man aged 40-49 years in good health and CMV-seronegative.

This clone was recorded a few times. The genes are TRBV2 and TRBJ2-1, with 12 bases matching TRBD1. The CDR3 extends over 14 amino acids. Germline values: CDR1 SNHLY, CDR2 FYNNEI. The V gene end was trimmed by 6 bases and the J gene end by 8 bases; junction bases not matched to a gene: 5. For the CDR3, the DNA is TGTGCCAGCAGGGGACAGGGGGCTTTCTATGAGCAGTTCTTC. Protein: CASRGQGAFYEQFF.

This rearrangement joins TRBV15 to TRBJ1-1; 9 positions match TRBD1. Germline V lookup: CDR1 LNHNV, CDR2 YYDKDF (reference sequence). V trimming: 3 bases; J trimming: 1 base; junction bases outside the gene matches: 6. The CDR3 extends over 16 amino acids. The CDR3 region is CATSRRTGVGNTEAFF. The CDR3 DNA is TGTGCCACCAGCAGGCGGACAGGGGTGGGGAACACTGAAGCTTTCTTT.

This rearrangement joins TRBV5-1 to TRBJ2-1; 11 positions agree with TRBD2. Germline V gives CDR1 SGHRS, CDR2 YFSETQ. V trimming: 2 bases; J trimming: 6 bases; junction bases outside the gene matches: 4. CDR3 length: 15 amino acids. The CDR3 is CASSFSLAGGNEQFF. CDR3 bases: TGCGCCAGCAGCTTCTCGCTAGCGGGGGGCAATGAGCAGTTCTTC.

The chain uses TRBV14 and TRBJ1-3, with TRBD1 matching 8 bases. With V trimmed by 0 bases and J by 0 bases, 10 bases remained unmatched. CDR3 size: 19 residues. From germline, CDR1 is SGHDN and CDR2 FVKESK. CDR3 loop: CASSQEILYGQGSGNTIYF. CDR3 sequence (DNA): TGTGCCAGCAGCCAAGAAATTCTTTACGGACAGGGCTCTGGAAACACCATATATTTT. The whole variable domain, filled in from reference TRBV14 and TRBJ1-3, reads EAGVTQFPSHSVIEKGQTVTLRCDPISGHDNLYWYRRVMGKEIKFLLHFVKESKQDESGMPNNRFLAERTGGTYSTLKVQPAELEDSGVYFCASSQEILYGQGSGNTIYFGEGSWLTVV.

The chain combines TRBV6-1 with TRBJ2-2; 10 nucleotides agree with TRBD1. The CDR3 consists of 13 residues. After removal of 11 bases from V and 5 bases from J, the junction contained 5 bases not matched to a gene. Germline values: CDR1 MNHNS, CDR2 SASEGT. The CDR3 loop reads CAGLDRGTGELFF. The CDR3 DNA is TGTGCCGGACTGGACAGGGGGACCGGGGAGCTGTTTTTT.

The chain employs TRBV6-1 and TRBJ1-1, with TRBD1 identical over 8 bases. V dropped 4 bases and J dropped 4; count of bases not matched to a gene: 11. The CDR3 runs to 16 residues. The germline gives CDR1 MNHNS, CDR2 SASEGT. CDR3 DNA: TGTGCCAGCAGTGCCAACCTCAGGGGGCCGGCCACTGAAGCTTTCTTT. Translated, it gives CASSANLRGPATEAFF.

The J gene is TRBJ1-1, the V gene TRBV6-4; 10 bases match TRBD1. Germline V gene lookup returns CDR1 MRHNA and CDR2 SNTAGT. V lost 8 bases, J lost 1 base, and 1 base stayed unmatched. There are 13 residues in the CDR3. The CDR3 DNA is TGTGCCAGCGGGACAGGGGCGAACACTGAAGCTTTCTTT. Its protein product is CASGTGANTEAFF.

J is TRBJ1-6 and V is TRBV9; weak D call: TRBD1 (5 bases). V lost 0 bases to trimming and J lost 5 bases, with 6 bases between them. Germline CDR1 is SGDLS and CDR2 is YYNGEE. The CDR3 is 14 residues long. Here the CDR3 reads CASSVAGHNSPLHF. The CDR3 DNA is TGTGCCAGCAGCGTAGCAGGGCATAATTCACCCCTCCACTTT.

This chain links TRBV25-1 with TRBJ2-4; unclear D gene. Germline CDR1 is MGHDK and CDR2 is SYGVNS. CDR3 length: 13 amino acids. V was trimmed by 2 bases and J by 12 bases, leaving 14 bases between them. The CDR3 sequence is CASSEVSPGAQYF. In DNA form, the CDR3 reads TGTGCCAGCAGTGAAGTTTCGCCAGGCGCTCAGTACTTC.

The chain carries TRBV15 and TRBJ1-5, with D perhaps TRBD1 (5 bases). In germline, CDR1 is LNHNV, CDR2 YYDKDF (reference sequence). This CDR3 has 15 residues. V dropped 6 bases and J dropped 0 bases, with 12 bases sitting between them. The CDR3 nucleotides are TGTGCCACCAGTCAACAGGTTAATAGCAATCAGCCCCAGCATTTT. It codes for CATSQQVNSNQPQHF. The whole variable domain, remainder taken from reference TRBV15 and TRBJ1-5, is DAMVIQNPRYQVTQFGKPVTLSCSQTLNHNVMYWYQQKSSQAPKLLFHYYDKDFNNEADTPDNFQSRRPNTSFCFLDIRSPGLGDTAMYLCATSQQVNSNQPQHFGDGTRLSIL.

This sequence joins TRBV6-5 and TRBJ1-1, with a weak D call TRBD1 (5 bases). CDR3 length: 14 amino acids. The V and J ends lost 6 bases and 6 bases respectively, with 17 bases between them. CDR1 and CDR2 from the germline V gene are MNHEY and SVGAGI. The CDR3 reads CASRVTFRGAEAFF. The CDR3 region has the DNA TGTGCCAGCAGAGTCACTTTCCGGGGGGCTGAAGCTTTCTTT.

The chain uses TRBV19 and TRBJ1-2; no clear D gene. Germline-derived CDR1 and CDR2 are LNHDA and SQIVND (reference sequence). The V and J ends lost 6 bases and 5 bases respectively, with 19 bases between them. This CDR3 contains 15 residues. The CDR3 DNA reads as TGTGCCAGTAGGCGGGCGACCGACGTTCTATATGGCTACACCTTC. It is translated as CASRRATDVLYGYTF. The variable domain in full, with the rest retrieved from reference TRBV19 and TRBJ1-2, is DGGITQSPKYLFRKEGQNVTLSCEQNLNHDAMYWYRQDPGQGLRLIYYSQIVNDFQKGDIAEGYSVSREKKESFPLTVTSAQKNPTAFYLCASRRATDVLYGYTFGSGTRLTVV.

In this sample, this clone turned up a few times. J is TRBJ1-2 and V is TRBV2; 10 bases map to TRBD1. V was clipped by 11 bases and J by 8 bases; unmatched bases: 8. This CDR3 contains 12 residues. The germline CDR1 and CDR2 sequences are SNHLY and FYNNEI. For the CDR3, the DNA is TGTGCCCGCCGACAGGGGGCGAAGGGCTACACCTTC. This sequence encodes CARRQGAKGYTF. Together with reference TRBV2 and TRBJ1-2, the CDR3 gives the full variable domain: EPEVTQTPSHQVTQMGQEVILRCVPISNHLYFYWYRQILGQKVEFLVSFYNNEISEKSEIFDDQFSVERPDGSNFTLKIRSTKLEDSAMYFCARRQGAKGYTFGSGTRLTVV.

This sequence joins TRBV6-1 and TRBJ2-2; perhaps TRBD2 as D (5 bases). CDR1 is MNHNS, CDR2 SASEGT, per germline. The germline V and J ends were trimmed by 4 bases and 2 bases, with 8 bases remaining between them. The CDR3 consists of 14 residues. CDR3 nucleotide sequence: TGTGCCAGCAGTGTCCGGGAAAACACCGGGGAGCTGTTTTTT. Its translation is CASSVRENTGELFF.

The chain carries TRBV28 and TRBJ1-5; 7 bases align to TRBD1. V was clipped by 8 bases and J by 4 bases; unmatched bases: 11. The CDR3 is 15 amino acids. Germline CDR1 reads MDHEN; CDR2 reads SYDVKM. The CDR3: CASWDSQLPNQPQHF. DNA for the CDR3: TGTGCCAGCTGGGACAGCCAATTACCAAATCAGCCCCAGCATTTT.

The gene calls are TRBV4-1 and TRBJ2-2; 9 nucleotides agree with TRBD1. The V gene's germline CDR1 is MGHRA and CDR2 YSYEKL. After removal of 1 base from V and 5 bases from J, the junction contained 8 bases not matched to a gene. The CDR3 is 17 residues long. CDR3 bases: TGCGCCAGCAGCCAAGGGCCGGGGACAGGGAGGACCGGGGAGCTGTTTTTT. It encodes CASSQGPGTGRTGELFF.

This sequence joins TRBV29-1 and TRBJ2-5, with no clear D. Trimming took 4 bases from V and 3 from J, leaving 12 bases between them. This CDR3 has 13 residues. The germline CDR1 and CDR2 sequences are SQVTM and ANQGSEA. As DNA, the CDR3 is TGCAGCGTTGTGCGATCCCTTAAAGAGACCCAGTACTTC. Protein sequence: CSVVRSLKETQYF.

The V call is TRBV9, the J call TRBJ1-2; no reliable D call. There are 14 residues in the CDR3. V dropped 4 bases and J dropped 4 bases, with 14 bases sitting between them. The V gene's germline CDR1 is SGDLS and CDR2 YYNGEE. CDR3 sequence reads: CASSPDTGPYGYTF. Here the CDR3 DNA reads TGTGCCAGCAGCCCAGACACTGGGCCCTATGGCTACACCTTC. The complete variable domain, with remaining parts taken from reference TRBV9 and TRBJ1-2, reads DSGVTQTPKHLITATGQRVTLRCSPRSGDLSVYWYQQSLDQGLQFLIQYYNGEERAKGNILERFSAQQFPDLHSELNLSSLELGDSALYFCASSPDTGPYGYTFGSGTRLTVV.

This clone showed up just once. Here the CDR3 reads CASSRQGAYTDTQYF. In DNA form, the CDR3 reads TGTGCCAGCAGTCGTCAGGGGGCCTACACAGATACGCAGTATTTT. The V gene is TRBV6-5, the J gene TRBJ2-3; 8 bases are a match to TRBD1. V shed 5 bases, J shed 2 bases, and the junction held 6 bases outside the gene matches. The germline CDR1 and CDR2 sequences are MNHEY and SVGAGI. The CDR3 length is 15 residues.

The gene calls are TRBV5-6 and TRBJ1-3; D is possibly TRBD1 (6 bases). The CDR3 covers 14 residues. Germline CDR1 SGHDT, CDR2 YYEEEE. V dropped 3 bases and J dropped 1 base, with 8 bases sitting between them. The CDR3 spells CASSSQGSGNTIYF. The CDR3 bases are TGTGCCAGCAGCTCTCAGGGGTCTGGAAACACCATATATTTT. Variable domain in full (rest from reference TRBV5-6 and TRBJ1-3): DAGVTQSPTHLIKTRGQQVTLRCSPKSGHDTVSWYQQALGQGPQFIFQYYEEEERQRGNFPDRFSGHQFPNYSSELNVNALLLGDSALYLCASSSQGSGNTIYFGEGSWLTVV.

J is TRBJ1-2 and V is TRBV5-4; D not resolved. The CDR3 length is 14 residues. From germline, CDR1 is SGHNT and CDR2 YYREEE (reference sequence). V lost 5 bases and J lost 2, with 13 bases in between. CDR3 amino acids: CASSRPGGNYGYTF. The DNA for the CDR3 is TGTGCCAGCAGTCGGCCGGGCGGGAACTATGGCTACACCTTC.